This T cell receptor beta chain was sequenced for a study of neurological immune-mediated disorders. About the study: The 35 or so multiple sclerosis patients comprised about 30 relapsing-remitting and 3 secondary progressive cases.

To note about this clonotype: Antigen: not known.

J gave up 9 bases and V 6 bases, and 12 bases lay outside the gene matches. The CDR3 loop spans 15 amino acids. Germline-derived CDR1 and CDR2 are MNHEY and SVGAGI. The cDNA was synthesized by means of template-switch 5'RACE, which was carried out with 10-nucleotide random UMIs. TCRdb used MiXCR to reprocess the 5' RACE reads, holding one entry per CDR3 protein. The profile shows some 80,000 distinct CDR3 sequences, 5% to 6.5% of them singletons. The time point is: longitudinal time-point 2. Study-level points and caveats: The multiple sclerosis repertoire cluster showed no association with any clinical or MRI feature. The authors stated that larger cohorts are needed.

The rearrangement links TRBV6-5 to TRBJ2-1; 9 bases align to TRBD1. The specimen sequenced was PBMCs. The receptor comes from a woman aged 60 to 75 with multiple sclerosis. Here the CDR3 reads CASSKPGQGYFEQFF. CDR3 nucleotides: TGTGCCAGCAGCAAGCCGGGACAGGGATATTTTGAGCAGTTCTTC.